Listed here are 14 T cell receptor beta chains from one sample, sequenced in a study of Ad26.COV2.S vaccination and SARS-CoV-2 variants. The assay was immunoSEQ multiplex PCR, and TCRdb's table has in-frame clones only and misses some. The sample shows about 680,000 clones, roughly 90% of them seen only once. Specified treatment: some 19 received Ad26.COV2.S at low or high dose, single or two shots; about 5 received placebo; per-sample allocation not given. Sampling was performed 63 days after the first vaccine or placebo injection. The sequencing here drew on peripheral blood, taken in a trial of Ad26.COV2.S vaccine versus placebo. The source of these receptors is a person between 18 and 65 years old who received the Ad26.COV2.S COVID-19 vaccine or a placebo.

The chain combines TRBV30 with TRBJ2-7, with 9 positions matching TRBD1. The germline CDR1 and CDR2 sequences are GTSNPN and SVGIG (reference sequence). The CDR3 contains 14 residues. V lost 5 bases and J lost 2; bases outside the gene matches: 7. CDR3 sequence (DNA): TGTGCCTGGGCCGGGGACAGGGATACCTACGAGCAGTACTTC. Its translation is CAWAGDRDTYEQYF.

This clone was seen just once. V is TRBV7-8 and J is TRBJ2-2; 7 bases align to TRBD2. This CDR3 has 14 residues. V lost 5 bases and J lost 4; bases outside the gene matches: 4. Germline V gives CDR1 SGHVS, CDR2 FQNEAQ. CDR3 in amino acids: CASSHREVTGELFF. CDR3 DNA: TGTGCCAGCAGCCACCGGGAGGTCACCGGGGAGCTGTTTTTT. Full variable domain (rest looked up from reference TRBV7-8 and TRBJ2-2): GAGVSQSPRYKVAKRGQDVALRCDPISGHVSLFWYQQALGQGPEFLTYFQNEAQLDKSGLPSDRFFAERPEGSVSTLKIQRTQQEDSAVYLCASSHREVTGELFFGEGSRLTVL.

The chain is built from TRBV19 and TRBJ1-1, with D unresolved. Germline-derived CDR1 and CDR2 are LNHDA and SQIVND (reference sequence). V was pared by 7 bases and J by 1 base, with 13 bases between. CDR3 size: 14 residues. The CDR3 sequence: CASTQSGRNTEAFF. CDR3 sequence (DNA): TGTGCCAGTACTCAATCTGGGAGGAACACTGAAGCTTTCTTT.

Concerning this clone itself: This CDR3 is also generated by other DNA sequences in the sample. J is TRBJ1-2 and V is TRBV4-2; TRBD1 might be the D (5 bases). V lost 0 bases to trimming and J lost 8 bases, with 10 bases between them. The CDR3 sequence is 13 residues long. Germline-derived CDR1 and CDR2 are LGHNA and YNFKEQ. CDR3 amino acids: CASSQDRVGGYTF. The CDR3 nucleotides are TGTGCCAGCAGCCAAGACAGGGTTGGCGGCTACACCTTC.

This sequence joins TRBV20-1 and TRBJ2-1, with D perhaps matching TRBD2 (5 bases). The germline V gene encodes CDR1 DFQATT and CDR2 SNEGSKA (reference sequence). This CDR3 spans 11 amino acids. The germline V and J ends were trimmed by 0 bases and 15 bases, with 12 bases remaining between them. The CDR3 coding sequence is TGCAGTGCTAGAGAACGGCGGAGGCGGTTCTTC. Translated, it gives CSARERRRRFF.

This clone was seen more than once but under ten times. The CDR3: CASSLAGGLRGDTQYF. In nucleotides, the CDR3 is TGTGCCAGCAGCTTAGCCGGCGGCCTACGGGGAGATACGCAGTATTTT. The rearrangement links TRBV7-8 to TRBJ2-3; D may be TRBD2 (5 bases). CDR3 size: 16 residues. Germline CDR1 is SGHVS and CDR2 is FQNEAQ. Trimming left V 0 bases short and J 5 bases short, with 15 bases between.

For the CDR3, the DNA is TGTGCCAGCAGCGGGCTAGCGGGATTATCCTACAATGAGCAGTTCTTC. Amino acids: CASSGLAGLSYNEQFF. This chain joins TRBV6-6 and TRBJ2-1, with 9 bases that match TRBD2. V was clipped by 6 bases and J by 1 base; unmatched bases: 7. The CDR3 is made up of 16 amino acids. Germline lookup yields CDR1 MNHNY and CDR2 SVGAGI (reference sequence).

V usage is TRBV19 and J usage is TRBJ1-3, with D uncertain. Germline CDR1 LNHDA, CDR2 SQIVND (reference sequence). V shed 3 bases and J shed 4 bases, with 4 bases lying between them. The length of the CDR3 is 12 residues. The DNA of the CDR3 is TGTGCCAGTAGTATGAAAGGAAACACCATATATTTT. Amino acid sequence: CASSMKGNTIYF.

The rearrangement links TRBV5-1 to TRBJ2-1, with D perhaps TRBD1 or TRBD2 (5 bases each). The CDR3 runs to 15 residues. With 4 bases removed from V and 0 bases from J, the gap between germline ends came to 11 bases. The germline V gene has CDR1 SGHRS and CDR2 YFSETQ. The CDR3 region is CASSPGASSYNEQFF. The CDR3 bases are TGCGCCAGCAGCCCCGGGGCGAGCTCCTACAATGAGCAGTTCTTC.

The chain combines TRBV27 with TRBJ1-1, with no clear D. CDR1 MNHEY and CDR2 SMNVEV come from the germline V gene (reference sequence). Trimming removed 4 bases from V and 0 bases from J, with 6 bases in between. The CDR3 covers 13 residues. CDR3: CASSSPLNTEAFF. Written as DNA, the CDR3 is TGTGCCAGCAGTTCGCCCCTGAACACTGAAGCTTTCTTT.

The V gene is TRBV7-8, the J gene TRBJ2-1; either TRBD1 or TRBD2 may supply D (5 bases each). Germline values: CDR1 SGHVS, CDR2 FQNEAQ. Trimming left V 6 bases short and J 1 base short, with 10 bases between. This CDR3 region has 14 residues. This CDR3 reads CASRYGTSYNEQFF. CDR3 coding DNA: TGTGCCAGCAGATATGGGACGTCCTACAATGAGCAGTTCTTC.

As for this clone: Within the sample, other DNA sequences also encode this same CDR3. CDR3 bases: TGTGCCAGCAGTTTTGGGAACTATGGCTACACCTTC. Its protein is CASSFGNYGYTF. The V gene is TRBV12-3 or TRBV12-4, the J gene TRBJ1-2; D unresolved. Trimming removed 3 bases from V and 2 bases from J, with 4 bases in between. The CDR3 is made up of 12 amino acids.

A single count supports this clone. This chain connects TRBV6-1 to TRBJ2-3, with D possibly called TRBD1 or TRBD2 (5 bases each). Looked up from germline, CDR1 is MNHNS and CDR2 is SASEGT. The CDR3 is 15 residues long. Deletions cut 2 bases from V and 6 bases from J, with 15 bases between. CDR3 sequence (DNA): TGTGCCAGCAGTGAAAATGGGGCTAGCCGGGATACGCAGTATTTT. It yields the protein CASSENGASRDTQYF.

This chain joins TRBV7-2 and TRBJ1-5; TRBD1 matches at 7 bases. Germline V gene sequence: CDR1 SGHTA, CDR2 FQGNSA. V gave up 2 bases and J gave up 6 bases; unmatched junction bases: 7. CDR3 length: 15 amino acids. The CDR3 region is CASSLSGGSSQPQHF. The CDR3 nucleotides read TGTGCCAGCAGCTTATCAGGGGGTAGTAGTCAGCCCCAGCATTTT. Drawing the rest from reference TRBV7-2 and TRBJ1-5, the complete variable domain is GAGVSQSPSNKVTEKGKDVELRCDPISGHTALYWYRQSLGQGLEFLIYFQGNSAPDKSGLPSDRFSAERTGGSVSTLTIQRTQQEDSAVYLCASSLSGGSSQPQHFGDGTRLSIL.